This section outlines one T cell receptor (beta chain) sequence together with its context. This clonotype appeared many times. Its antigen remains undetermined. Per-nucleotide qualities are absent, and no much larger clonotype sits a single base away. This sample is drawn from a study of neurological immune-mediated disorders (dated by TCRdb to the late 2010s). For the wider study: Peripheral blood TCR-beta repertoires from patients with HTLV-I-associated myelopathy (HAM/TSP), patients with multiple sclerosis, and healthy controls were compared in the study using UMI-based sequencing. The cohort included around 70 subjects: about 15 with HAM/TSP, approximately 34 with multiple sclerosis, and approximately 20 healthy controls. The roughly 110 TCR-beta libraries included longitudinal samples, technical triplicates and paired sorted CD4+ and CD8+ T-cell subsets alongside PBMC samples. General study outcomes and caveats: TCR clonal expansion was highest in HAM/TSP patients and lowest in MS patients, with MS patients falling below even healthy controls. Expanded clones from different subjects shared no identical CDR3 amino acid sequences, which suggests that TCR-beta repertoires were private in all groups.

To synthesize cDNA, template-switch 5'RACE was performed with a primer carrying a 10-nucleotide random unique molecular identifier so that each TCR transcript was tagged. Every sequencing run yielded over 170 million TCR-beta sequences covering 15-18 subjects. The RNeasy kit was used to extract total RNA. Using the KAPA Real-time Library Amplification kit, TCR-beta VDJ regions were amplified with primers for the TCR constant region and the 5'RACE anchor. Sample indexes and Illumina adaptors were added in a first PCR, after which library yield was increased in a second PCR. After Ampure bead purification, the roughly 650 bp TCR product was size-selected on a 2% E-gel SizeSelection system. Library quality was checked on a Bioanalyzer, concentration was measured with Qubit, and libraries were quantified with the Kapa Library Quantification kit before pooling. Paired-end 2 x 150 bp sequencing of the libraries was performed on an Illumina HiSeq 2500. To increase sequence diversity, roughly 24-31% phiX was spiked into each library pool. Per the authors' processing: Quality-filtered reads were processed with the UMI-based MiGEC pipeline, and over 80% of raw TCR sequences were removed by the MiGEC pipeline during error correction. VDJ genes were aligned to IMGT germline references, and clonotypes were defined by unique CDR3 amino acid sequence plus V-J genes. Clonal expansion, Shannon diversity and CDR3 relatedness (CalcPairwiseDistances, ClusterSamples) were evaluated with VDJtools, and phylogenetic trees were built with CLCbio workbench. Expanded clones were defined as having at least 8 unique UMIs, based on coefficient-of-variation modelling across technical triplicates. TCRdb handled the public reads itself, with Q25 trimming in fastp and clone calling in MiXCR, and kept productive beta chains. Rows with one shared CDR3 protein collapse into an entry with the most common genes and DNA. These V and J calls originate from TCRdb's pipeline instead of the authors' own analysis. For this sample the table gives tens of thousands of distinct CDR3 sequences, of which 25% were detected only once. Of the sample, roughly a quarter falls within the top ten clones.

The germline V gene specifies SGHRS as CDR1 and YFSETQ as CDR2. Inclusive of the bounding cysteine and phenylalanine, the CDR3 is 15 residues long. Only the CDR3 portion is preserved as DNA: 45 bases, with reading frame beginning at the first base. V drops 4 bases and J drops 4 bases, leaving 15 bases in between. The healthy controls were volunteers from a blood bank in Maryland, USA. Libraries from unsorted PBMCs were made from 2 million PBMCs kept in RNAlater at -80 degrees C until RNA extraction. Peripheral blood underwent Ficoll-Hypaque density gradient centrifugation to isolate PBMCs, which were then cryopreserved in liquid nitrogen.

The TCR comes from a woman in her seventies in good health. The chain is encoded by TRBV5-1 joined to TRBJ1-5; TRBD1 is a weak D gene call, 6 bases matching. Specimen: PBMCs. The CDR3 region: CASSDGSGENQPQHF. Read as DNA, the sequence is TGCGCCAGCAGCGATGGCTCAGGGGAGAATCAGCCCCAGCATTTT.